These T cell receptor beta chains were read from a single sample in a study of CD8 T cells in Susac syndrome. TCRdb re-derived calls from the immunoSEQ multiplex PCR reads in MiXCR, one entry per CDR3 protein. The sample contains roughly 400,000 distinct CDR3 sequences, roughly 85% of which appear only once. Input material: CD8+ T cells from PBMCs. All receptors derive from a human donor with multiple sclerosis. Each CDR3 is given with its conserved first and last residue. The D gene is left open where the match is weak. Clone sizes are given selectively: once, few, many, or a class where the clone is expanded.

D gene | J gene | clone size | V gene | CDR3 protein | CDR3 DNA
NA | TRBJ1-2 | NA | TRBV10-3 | CAISESISPLLGYTF | TGTGCCATCAGTGAGTCGATTTCGCCCTTGCTTGGCTACACCTTC
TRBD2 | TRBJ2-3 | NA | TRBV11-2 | CASSPARTSGSIADTQYF | TGTGCCAGCAGCCCGGCCAGGACTAGCGGGAGTATAGCAGATACGCAGTATTTT
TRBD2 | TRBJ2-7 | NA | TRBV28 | CASRDSGSGSSSYEQCF | TGTGCCAGCAGAGATTCGGGTAGCGGGAGTAGCAGCTACGAGCAGTGCTTC
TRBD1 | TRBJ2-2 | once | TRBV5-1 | CASSWPGTGGSGELFF | TGCGCCAGCAGCTGGCCCGGGACAGGGGGCTCCGGGGAGCTGTTTTTT
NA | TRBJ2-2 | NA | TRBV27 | CASGSLDKNTGELFF | TGTGCCAGCGGAAGCCTGGACAAGAACACCGGGGAGCTGTTTTTT
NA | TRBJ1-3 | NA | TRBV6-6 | CASSYIESSGNTIYF | TGTGCCAGCAGTTACATCGAGAGCTCTGGAAACACCATATATTTT
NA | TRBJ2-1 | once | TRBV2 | CASTEGSDEQFF | TGTGCCAGCACAGAGGGCTCCGATGAGCAGTTCTTC
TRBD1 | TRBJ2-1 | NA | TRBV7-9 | CASSYRDRAYNEQFF | TGTGCCAGCAGCTACCGGGACAGGGCATACAATGAGCAGTTCTTC
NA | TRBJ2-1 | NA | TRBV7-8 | CASSLALLAGSPNEQFF | TGTGCCAGCAGCTTAGCGCTTTTGGCAGGGAGTCCGAATGAGCAGTTCTTC
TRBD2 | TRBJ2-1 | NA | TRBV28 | CASRLAGELYEQFF | TGTGCCAGCAGACTAGCGGGAGAGCTCTATGAGCAGTTCTTC
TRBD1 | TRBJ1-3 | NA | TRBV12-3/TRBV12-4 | CASSLSAGGDTIYF | TGTGCCAGCAGTTTATCGGCAGGGGGGGACACCATATATTTT
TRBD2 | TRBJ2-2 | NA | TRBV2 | CASSDPVTSGRTGELFF | TGTGCCAGCAGTGATCCTGTGACTAGCGGGAGAACCGGGGAGCTGTTTTTT
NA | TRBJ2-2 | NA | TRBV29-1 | CSVEGEGAGESGELFF | TGCAGCGTTGAAGGAGAGGGGGCGGGAGAGTCCGGGGAGCTGTTTTTT
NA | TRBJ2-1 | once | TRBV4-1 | CASSQGLFRLGGNEQFF | TGCGCCAGCAGCCAAGGCCTTTTCAGATTGGGTGGGAATGAGCAGTTCTTC
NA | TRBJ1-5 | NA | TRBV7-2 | CASSFGGPYSNQPQHF | TGTGCCAGCAGCTTCGGCGGACCCTATAGCAATCAGCCCCAGCATTTT
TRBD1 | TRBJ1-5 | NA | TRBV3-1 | CASSQDETGGGSQPQHF | TGTGCCAGCAGCCAAGACGAAACAGGGGGCGGGAGTCAGCCCCAGCATTTT